The 31 T cell receptor beta chains below come from one sample, sequenced in a study of T cells in Graves' hyperthyroidism and ophthalmopathy. RNA transcripts provided the source from which TCR beta CDR3 regions were amplified. First-round RT-PCR targeting the TCR CDR3 was performed with the HTBI primer set. TCRdb reanalysed the multiplex PCR reads using MiXCR and keeps one entry per CDR3 protein. Of hundreds of thousands of distinct CDR3 sequences in the sample, 46% were seen once. The sequencing input was peripheral blood or thyroid tissue (not recorded which). The receptor set was obtained from a woman younger than 30 with Graves' hyperthyroidism.

This chain connects TRBV2 to TRBJ1-5; tentatively, D is TRBD1 (5 bases). This CDR3 has 15 residues. V lost 10 bases, J lost 2 bases, and 18 bases lay in between. CDR1 is SNHLY, CDR2 FYNNEI, per germline. The CDR3, as DNA: TGTGCCACCTGGGGCGGGGTAAGCGGCAATCAGCCCCAGCATTTT. This codes for CATWGGVSGNQPQHF. Full variable domain (rest looked up from reference TRBV2 and TRBJ1-5): EPEVTQTPSHQVTQMGQEVILRCVPISNHLYFYWYRQILGQKVEFLVSFYNNEISEKSEIFDDQFSVERPDGSNFTLKIRSTKLEDSAMYFCATWGGVSGNQPQHFGDGTRLSIL.

In DNA form, the CDR3 reads TGTGCCACCAGCAGAGGCGGCGCTAGCGGGAGCTACGAGCAGTACTTC. It codes for CATSRGGASGSYEQYF. The chain links TRBV15 to TRBJ2-7, with 10 nucleotides matching TRBD2. Germline CDR1 is LNHNV and CDR2 is YYDKDF (reference sequence). The V segment lost 1 base and the J segment 3 bases; nucleotides outside the gene matches: 6. CDR3 length: 16 residues. Based on the CDR3 plus reference TRBV15 and TRBJ2-7, the full variable domain is DAMVIQNPRYQVTQFGKPVTLSCSQTLNHNVMYWYQQKSSQAPKLLFHYYDKDFNNEADTPDNFQSRRPNTSFCFLDIRSPGLGDTAMYLCATSRGGASGSYEQYFGPGTRLTVT.

The chain couples TRBV24-1 to TRBJ1-2, with TRBD1 matching 10 bases. This CDR3 has 13 amino acids. CDR1 is KGHDR, CDR2 SFDVKD, per germline. CDR3 region: CAQDRGLREGYTF. Written as DNA, the CDR3 is TGTGCACAAGACAGGGGGCTTCGAGAAGGCTACACCTTC.

To note about this clonotype: A much larger clone differs by one base, so this may be a read error. The rearrangement uses TRBV7-6 and TRBJ2-5; no firm D call. The germline CDR1 and CDR2 sequences are SGHVS and FNYEAQ. The CDR3 is 12 amino acids. The CDR3, as DNA: TGTGCCAGCAGCGCGTACCAAGAGACCCAGCACTTC. As protein: CASSAYQETQHF. Full variable domain (missing parts from reference TRBV7-6 and TRBJ2-5): GAGVSQSPRYKVTKRGQDVALRCDPISGHVSLYWYRQALGQGPEFLTYFNYEAQQDKSGLPNDRFSAERPEGSISTLTIQRTEQRDSAMYRCASSAYQETQHFGPGTRLLVL.

This sequence joins TRBV20-1 and TRBJ1-1; no reliable D call. V lost 6 bases and J 11 bases, leaving 22 bases between the germline ends. Germline V gene sequence: CDR1 DFQATT, CDR2 SNEGSKA (reference sequence). The CDR3 totals 13 residues. CDR3 amino acids: CSAKVWGDEFAFF. The CDR3 region has the DNA TGCAGTGCGAAAGTCTGGGGAGACGAGTTCGCTTTCTTT.

V is TRBV2 and J is TRBJ2-7; D gene uncertain. V lost 8 bases to trimming and J lost 0 bases, with 14 bases between them. This CDR3 region has 14 residues. Germline V gene sequence: CDR1 SNHLY, CDR2 FYNNEI. The CDR3 here is CASEYMGISYEQYF. The CDR3 DNA sequence: TGTGCCAGCGAGTACATGGGGATCTCCTACGAGCAGTACTTC.

This sequence joins TRBV6-1 and TRBJ1-2; 9 nucleotides agree with TRBD1. The V gene's germline CDR1 is MNHNS and CDR2 SASEGT. The CDR3 has 14 residues. J lost 6 bases, V lost 1 base, and 3 bases had no gene match. CDR3 residues: CASSEGTGEDGYTF. As DNA, the CDR3 is TGTGCCAGCAGTGAAGGGACAGGGGAGGATGGCTACACCTTC.

As to this clonotype: With a much larger clone just one base away, this may be a read error. The chain is built from TRBV25-1 and TRBJ1-2; D uncertain. The CDR3 is 13 residues long. Trimming removed 3 bases at V and 0 bases at J, with 5 bases between. CDR1 and CDR2 (germline): MGHDK, SYGVNS. CDR3 residues: CASSDETNYGYTF. CDR3 DNA: TGTGCCAGCAGTGATGAGACTAACTATGGCTACACCTTC.

For the CDR3, the DNA is TGTGCCAGCAGCCGCAAGCGGGAGAGGTACAATGAGCAGTTCTTC. Translating it yields CASSRKRERYNEQFF. The chain has TRBV7-8 and TRBJ2-7; 8 bases are shared with TRBD2. The J call is uncertain, as TRBJ2-1 better fits the DNA end. There are 15 residues in the CDR3. From germline, CDR1 is SGHVS and CDR2 FQNEAQ.

This clonotype was seen a single time. The chain couples TRBV6-1 to TRBJ2-7; D gene unclear. Trimming stripped 6 bases from V and 0 bases from J, with 18 bases between. The length of the CDR3 is 16 residues. Germline CDR1 and CDR2: MNHNS and SASEGT. The DNA of the CDR3 is TGTGCCAGCAGCGTATATGCCAGCCCGAACTCCTACGAGCAGTACTTC. It codes for CASSVYASPNSYEQYF.

On this clonotype itself: Being one base from a much bigger clone, this may be a read error. The chain carries TRBV7-9 and TRBJ1-1; the D is unclear. CDR3 size: 12 residues. CDR1 is SEHNR and CDR2 is FQNEAQ in the germline V gene (reference sequence). V was shortened by 10 bases and J by 4 bases, with 13 bases between the two germline ends. The CDR3 DNA reads TGTGCCACTTCTCCGGAGGCCACTGAAGCTTTCTTT. Translating gives CATSPEATEAFF.

The chain is built from TRBV2 and TRBJ1-1; 7 bases align to TRBD1. Germline CDR1 SNHLY, CDR2 FYNNEI. The J segment lost 4 bases and the V segment lost 6 bases, leaving 8 bases of the junction unmatched. The CDR3 covers 14 residues. DNA for the CDR3: TGTGCCAGCAGAGACGGCAGGGGGGGCACTGAAGCTTTCTTT. Protein: CASRDGRGGTEAFF.

The chain carries TRBV15 and TRBJ1-5; maybe TRBD1 (5 bases). The CDR3 contains 15 residues. In germline, CDR1 is LNHNV, CDR2 YYDKDF (reference sequence). V was trimmed by 6 bases and J by 1 base, leaving 13 bases between them. CDR3 amino acids: CATSDPRDSNQPQHF. CDR3 DNA sequence: TGTGCCACCAGTGACCCAAGGGACAGCAATCAGCCCCAGCATTTT.

This clonotype was seen many times. DNA for the CDR3: TGTGCCAGCAGGTCCGACAGGTACTCTGGGGCCAACGTCCTGACTTTC. Protein: CASRSDRYSGANVLTF. The chain links TRBV7-2 to TRBJ2-6; weak D call: TRBD1 (6 bases). V was cut by 6 bases and J by 0 bases, with 12 bases left in between. Germline V gene data show CDR1 as SGHTA and CDR2 as FQGNSA. The CDR3 has 16 residues.

This clonotype appeared many times. V usage is TRBV24-1 and J usage is TRBJ2-2; the D gene is possibly TRBD2 (6 bases). There are 13 residues in the CDR3. The V gene's germline CDR1 is KGHDR and CDR2 SFDVKD. V lost 8 bases and J lost 2, with 8 bases in between. CDR3 loop: CATTGGNTGELFF. DNA of the CDR3: TGTGCCACCACCGGGGGAAACACCGGGGAGCTGTTTTTT.

This clonotype was recorded once. The chain couples TRBV25-1 to TRBJ2-6; 8 positions agree with TRBD1. Germline trimming cut 1 base from V and 2 bases from J; bases unmatched to any gene: 7. Germline CDR1 reads MGHDK; CDR2 reads SYGVNS. CDR3 length: 18 amino acids. The DNA of the CDR3 is TGTGCCAGCAGTGAATCTGGACAGGGTAGAACTGGGGCCAACGTCCTGACTTTC. This encodes CASSESGQGRTGANVLTF.

The gene calls are TRBV24-1 and TRBJ2-5; 11 bases are a match to TRBD1. The V gene end was trimmed by 5 bases and the J gene end by 2 bases; junction bases not matched to a gene: 21. This CDR3 region has 21 residues. CDR1 and CDR2 from the germline V gene are KGHDR and SFDVKD. The DNA for the CDR3 is TGTGCCACCAGTGCCTTGGGACAGGGGGACACCGGGGACGCGATTCAAGAGACCCAGTACTTC. It encodes CATSALGQGDTGDAIQETQYF.

The chain combines TRBV5-1 with TRBJ1-1; 8 positions match TRBD1. This CDR3 comprises 13 residues. Per the germline V gene, CDR1 is SGHRS and CDR2 is YFSETQ. V shed 0 bases and J 9 bases; nucleotides not matched to a gene: 4. CDR3 amino acids: CASSLVDRAKAFF. In nucleotides, the CDR3 is TGCGCCAGCAGCTTGGTGGACAGGGCGAAAGCTTTCTTT.

Only one count was recorded for this clonotype. The V gene is TRBV24-1, the J gene TRBJ1-6; D is ambiguous. The CDR3 is 17 amino acids. From germline, CDR1 is KGHDR and CDR2 SFDVKD. V was shortened by 11 bases and J by 0 bases, with 19 bases between the two germline ends. In DNA, the CDR3 is TGTGCCAGCAGCGGTGGCCCCCCCAGCTCCTATAATTCACCCCTCCACTTT. This translates into CASSGGPPSSYNSPLHF.

This clonotype showed up just a few times. V is TRBV20-1 and J is TRBJ1-4; 9 nucleotides match TRBD1. CDR3 length: 13 amino acids. The germline CDR1 and CDR2 sequences are DFQATT and SNEGSKA (reference sequence). V shed 3 bases and J 8 bases; nucleotides not matched to a gene: 4. CDR3 DNA: TGCAGTGCTAGGGACAGGGGCGGCGAAAAACTGTTTTTT. It yields the protein CSARDRGGEKLFF.

This clonotype has just a few counts. This chain joins TRBV2 and TRBJ1-1; tentative D call: TRBD1 (6 bases). The germline V gene encodes CDR1 SNHLY and CDR2 FYNNEI. CDR3 size: 14 residues. Trimming cost V 6 bases and J 6 bases, with 17 bases left between them. The CDR3 spells CASSSLGGGPEAFF. The CDR3 nucleotides read TGTGCCAGCAGCTCTTTAGGCGGGGGGCCTGAAGCTTTCTTT.

The table lists this clonotype with many counts. V and J are TRBV7-9 and TRBJ2-6; D call uncertain. The V end was cut by 0 bases, the J end by 0 bases, with 12 bases between. The CDR3 runs to 18 residues. Germline CDR1 and CDR2: SEHNR and FQNEAQ (reference sequence). As DNA, the CDR3 is TGTGCCAGCAGCTTAGCGGCTGCCTTCTTCTCTGGGGCCAACGTCCTGACTTTC. It translates to CASSLAAAFFSGANVLTF.

This clonotype was recorded a few times. The chain carries TRBV19 and TRBJ1-3; weak D call: TRBD1 (6 bases). V lost 6 bases to trimming and J lost 8 bases, with 14 bases between them. Germline V gives CDR1 LNHDA, CDR2 SQIVND (reference sequence). The CDR3 totals 13 residues. Here the CDR3 DNA reads TGTGCCAGTAGGCTGGGACACTGGGACACCATATATTTT. Translation: CASRLGHWDTIYF. Full variable domain (missing parts from reference TRBV19 and TRBJ1-3): DGGITQSPKYLFRKEGQNVTLSCEQNLNHDAMYWYRQDPGQGLRLIYYSQIVNDFQKGDIAEGYSVSREKKESFPLTVTSAQKNPTAFYLCASRLGHWDTIYFGEGSWLTVV.

About this clonotype itself: Germline and junction disagree at one end, which may indicate a read error. This chain joins TRBV7-9 and TRBJ1-1, with a possible D match to TRBD1 (5 bases). Looked up from germline, CDR1 is SEHNR and CDR2 is FQNEAQ (reference sequence). The CDR3 runs 16 residues. CDR3 sequence (DNA): TGCGCCAGCAGCCAAGAGCCTCAGGGAGGTGGCACTGAAGCTTTCTTT. Amino acids: CASSQEPQGGGTEAFF.

With respect to this clonotype: One junction end does not reproduce the germline sequence, and a read error may be involved. The DNA for the CDR3 is TGTGCCAGCAGTTACGACCCGGAGAACACTGAAGCTTTCTTT. This sequence encodes CASSYDPENTEAFF. The gene calls are TRBV10-3 and TRBJ1-1; no definite D call. The length of the CDR3 is 14 residues. Germline V lookup: CDR1 ENHRY, CDR2 SYGVKD.

The chain has TRBV12-3 or TRBV12-4 and TRBJ1-6, with D possibly being TRBD1 (5 bases). This CDR3 is 16 amino acids long. Trimming shortened V by 7 bases and J by 7 bases, and 20 bases separated the two germline ends. The CDR3 region has the DNA TGTGCCAGCACCCCCTTCGGGCAGGGAAAAAATTCACCCCTCCACTTT. Encoded protein: CASTPFGQGKNSPLHF.

This clonotype appeared many times. The chain links TRBV25-1 to TRBJ1-5; tentatively, D is TRBD1 (6 bases). CDR3 length: 14 residues. With 4 bases removed from V and 2 bases from J, the gap between germline ends came to 9 bases. The V gene's germline CDR1 is MGHDK and CDR2 SYGVNS. The CDR3 protein is CASSGGLGNQPQHF. CDR3 bases: TGTGCCAGCAGTGGGGGGCTCGGCAATCAGCCCCAGCATTTT.

This clonotype occurred many times. This chain joins TRBV7-9 and TRBJ2-6, with a possible D match to TRBD1 (5 bases). This CDR3 is 18 amino acids long. Germline CDR1 SEHNR, CDR2 FQNEAQ (reference sequence). V was cut by 1 base and J by 2 bases, with 15 bases left in between. This chain's CDR3 is CASSLVLRAAPGANVLTF. The DNA of the CDR3 is TGTGCCAGCAGCTTAGTTCTCAGGGCGGCTCCTGGGGCCAACGTCCTGACTTTC.

Concerning this clonotype itself: A much larger clone lies one base from this, so it may be a read error. This chain's CDR3 is CASNTGNTIYF. The CDR3 coding sequence is TGTGCCAGCAATACTGGAAACACCATATATTTT. This chain connects TRBV7-9 to TRBJ1-3; D not resolved. V was pared by 7 bases and J by 2 bases, with 3 bases between. There are 11 residues in the CDR3. CDR1 is SEHNR, CDR2 FQNEAQ, per germline (reference sequence).

The chain combines TRBV6-6 with TRBJ2-7; 7 positions agree with TRBD1. Germline lookup yields CDR1 MNHNY and CDR2 SVGAGI (reference sequence). Germline trimming cut 6 bases from V and 10 bases from J; bases unmatched to any gene: 9. This CDR3 contains 12 residues. In DNA, the CDR3 is TGTGCCAGCAGCCAGGACAGGCGGCCTCAGTACTTC. Amino acid sequence: CASSQDRRPQYF.

This clonotype appeared a few times. The V call is TRBV6-6, the J call TRBJ2-7; D gene ambiguous. Trimming stripped 5 bases from V and 2 bases from J, with 13 bases between. CDR3 size: 14 residues. Germline CDR1 is MNHNY and CDR2 is SVGAGI (reference sequence). The chain's CDR3 is CASSPRPRPYEQYF. CDR3 nucleotides: TGTGCCAGCAGTCCCCGGCCCAGGCCCTACGAGCAGTACTTC.